A single sample is the source of the 26 T cell receptor beta chains below, sequenced in a study of T-cell memory formation after mild COVID-19. TCRdb independently ran MiXCR on the 5' RACE reads; one entry per CDR3 protein. The profile shows about 160,000 distinct CDR3 sequences, 25% to 40% of them singletons. Sequencing used PBMCs or a T cell subset sorted from them (not recorded which). The source is an adult woman who had mild COVID-19 (a few samples of this study predate the infection). Cell type and time point are not known.

This clonotype has more than one count but fewer than ten. The chain is built from TRBV29-1 and TRBJ1-3; possible D gene TRBD1, 6 bases. The germline V gene has CDR1 SQVTM and CDR2 ANQGSEA. V was shortened by 7 bases and J by 4 bases, with 14 bases between the two germline ends. The CDR3 totals 13 residues. CDR3 amino acids: CSANPGQGNTIYF. The CDR3 DNA reads as TGCAGCGCCAATCCGGGACAAGGAAACACCATATATTTT.

This clonotype turned up a few times. The chain couples TRBV12-3 or TRBV12-4 to TRBJ2-6; D possibly corresponds to TRBD1 (5 bases). Trimming took off 5 bases at V and 3 bases at J, with 5 bases between the two ends. This CDR3 spans 13 amino acids. CDR3 sequence reads: CASSTGGANVLTF. The CDR3 region has the DNA TGTGCCAGCAGTACAGGTGGGGCCAACGTCCTGACTTTC.

This clonotype was seen only a few times. The chain employs TRBV4-1 and TRBJ1-2, with a weak D call TRBD1 (5 bases). Germline assignment: CDR1 MGHRA and CDR2 YSYEKL. The CDR3 has 14 residues. V was trimmed by 3 bases and J by 2 bases, leaving 10 bases between them. The CDR3 region is CASSQDTVNYGYTF. In DNA, the CDR3 is TGCGCCAGCAGCCAGGACACAGTAAACTATGGCTACACCTTC.

The genes are TRBV6-5 and TRBJ2-7, with D perhaps matching TRBD1 (6 bases). Germline V CDR1 and CDR2: MNHEY, SVGAGI. Trimming left V 2 bases short and J 3 bases short, with 8 bases between. The CDR3 consists of 13 residues. CDR3 residues: CASSYDRRYEQYF. The CDR3 region has the DNA TGTGCCAGCAGTTACGACAGGCGCTACGAGCAGTACTTC.

This clonotype came up a few times. J is TRBJ2-2 and V is TRBV7-2; 11 bases map to TRBD2. V dropped 5 bases and J dropped 7; count of bases not matched to a gene: 12. The CDR3 extends over 17 amino acids. Looked up from germline, CDR1 is SGHTA and CDR2 is FQGNSA. The CDR3: CASSLQPASGRIGELFF. The CDR3 coding sequence is TGTGCCAGCAGCCTCCAGCCGGCTAGCGGGAGGATCGGGGAGCTGTTTTTT.

As concerns this clonotype: Germline and junction disagree at one end, which may indicate a read error. The V and J genes are TRBV15 and TRBJ2-1; 9 positions match TRBD2. Germline CDR1 LNHNV, CDR2 YYDKDF (reference sequence). The CDR3 extends over 17 amino acids. The CDR3, as DNA: TGTGCCACCAGGGGATTCAGAGTAGCGGGGGTCCACAATAAGCAGTTCTTC. Protein: CATRGFRVAGVHNKQFF.

The V call is TRBV27, the J call TRBJ2-7; 11 positions agree with TRBD2. The CDR3 consists of 17 residues. V lost 0 bases, J lost 6 bases, and 10 bases stayed unmatched. CDR1 and CDR2 (germline): MNHEY, SMNVEV (reference sequence). Here the CDR3 reads CASSLSGGGTSGAEQYF. CDR3 DNA: TGTGCCAGCAGTTTATCGGGGGGAGGGACTAGCGGAGCCGAGCAGTACTTC.

This chain connects TRBV4-2 to TRBJ2-7, with D perhaps being TRBD1 or TRBD2 (6 bases each). Germline CDR1 and CDR2: LGHNA and YNFKEQ. The CDR3 extends over 16 amino acids. V dropped 4 bases and J dropped 6 bases, with 22 bases sitting between them. The CDR3 loop is CASSRWETEGVFEQYF. In DNA, the CDR3 is TGTGCCAGCAGCCGATGGGAGACGGAGGGGGTATTCGAGCAGTACTTC.

This clonotype came up many times. The chain uses TRBV11-2 and TRBJ2-7; D uncertain. The CDR3 is 12 amino acids. The V and J ends lost 5 bases and 10 bases respectively, with 15 bases between them. Germline V gives CDR1 SGHAT, CDR2 FQNNGV. CDR3 loop: CASSPTLREQYF. CDR3 nucleotide sequence: TGTGCCAGCAGCCCGACTCTACGAGAACAGTACTTC.

This clonotype turned up a few times. This chain connects TRBV4-3 to TRBJ2-7, with TRBD1 as a possible D gene (5 bases). The CDR3 totals 16 residues. Germline-derived CDR1 and CDR2 are LGHNA and YSLEER. V was clipped by 0 bases and J by 0 bases, with 12 bases between them. The CDR3 protein is CASSQDLVGVSYEQYF. The CDR3 region has the DNA TGCGCCAGCAGCCAAGATCTAGTAGGGGTCTCCTACGAGCAGTACTTC.

The sample holds a few counts of this clonotype. The V and J genes are TRBV5-1 and TRBJ1-1; 7 bases match TRBD1. The CDR3 loop spans 15 amino acids. Looked up from germline, CDR1 is SGHRS and CDR2 is YFSETQ. The ends lost 3 bases at V and 6 bases at J; junction bases unmatched: 11. This CDR3 is CASSWETGRPAEAFF. For the CDR3, the DNA is TGCGCCAGCAGCTGGGAGACAGGGAGGCCCGCTGAAGCTTTCTTT.

J is TRBJ1-2 and V is TRBV7-2; TRBD1 aligns across 8 bases. The CDR3 has 15 amino acids. Germline V gives CDR1 SGHTA, CDR2 FQGNSA. Trimming took 1 base from V and 12 from J; bases not matched to a gene: 13. The CDR3 nucleotides are TGTGCCAGCAGCTTAGATCGGAGCAGGGGGCTGGGGGACACCTTC. Protein: CASSLDRSRGLGDTF.

The CDR3 DNA reads as TGTGCCAGCAGCTTGTTCTTTAGCGGGGGGCCTTTCAATGAGCAGTTCTTC. It codes for CASSLFFSGGPFNEQFF. The J gene is TRBJ2-1, the V gene TRBV5-8; 10 nucleotides align to TRBD2. Germline values: CDR1 SGHTS, CDR2 YDEGEE. The V and J ends lost 1 base and 6 bases, in that order; junction bases with no gene match: 10. The CDR3 extends over 17 amino acids.

The chain combines TRBV20-1 with TRBJ2-7; TRBD1 matches at 12 bases. Germline CDR1 is DFQATT and CDR2 is SNEGSKA (reference sequence). CDR3 size: 15 residues. V shed 6 bases, J shed 6 bases, and the junction held 12 bases outside the gene matches. Written as DNA, the CDR3 is TGCAGTGCCCTCGGGGTTGGGACAGGGGGCCGCGAGCAGTACTTC. Translating it yields CSALGVGTGGREQYF.

The chain couples TRBV11-2 to TRBJ2-1; D is undetermined. The CDR3 runs to 14 residues. Looked up from germline, CDR1 is SGHAT and CDR2 is FQNNGV. Trimming removed 5 bases at V and 6 bases at J, with 14 bases between. The CDR3 DNA sequence: TGTGCCAGCAGCACAGAGAGAAGTGGCAATGAGCAGTTCTTC. It is translated as CASSTERSGNEQFF.

This clonotype has a handful of counts. V is TRBV6-5 and J is TRBJ2-7, with TRBD1 identical over 11 bases. With V trimmed by 4 bases and J by 3 bases, 11 bases remained unmatched. The CDR3 consists of 17 residues. Germline V CDR1 and CDR2: MNHEY, SVGAGI. CDR3 nucleotides: TGTGCCAGCAGTTCCAACCGCGGACAGGGGGCGGTCTACGAGCAGTACTTC. It encodes CASSSNRGQGAVYEQYF.

The J gene is TRBJ2-7, the V gene TRBV20-1; D is undetermined. Germline CDR1 is DFQATT and CDR2 is SNEGSKA (reference sequence). The CDR3 totals 11 residues. Deletions cut 1 base from V and 3 bases from J, with 4 bases between. The CDR3 DNA sequence: TGCAGTGCTAGAGGGCACTACGAGCAGTACTTC. Translation gives CSARGHYEQYF.

This clonotype has a single count. The chain employs TRBV7-3 and TRBJ2-5, with 11 bases matching TRBD2. V gave up 5 bases and J gave up 4 bases; unmatched junction bases: 18. Germline V CDR1 and CDR2: SGHTA, FQGTGA. This CDR3 spans 19 amino acids. In nucleotides, the CDR3 is TGTGCCAGCAGCCTCCCACGTGAGGATAGCGGGAGGGAGTTAGAGACCCAGTACTTC. It codes for CASSLPREDSGRELETQYF.

This clonotype was counted a few times. The chain carries TRBV12-3 or TRBV12-4 and TRBJ2-3; 7 bases line up with TRBD1. Trimming took 6 bases from V and 5 from J; bases not matched to a gene: 8. This CDR3 spans 14 amino acids. In DNA form, the CDR3 reads TGTGCCAGCAGCCTAGGACAGGTCGGAGATACGCAGTATTTT. Translation gives CASSLGQVGDTQYF.

The table lists this clonotype with a few counts. V gene TRBV7-8 combines with J gene TRBJ2-5; possibly TRBD1 for D (5 bases). The CDR3 totals 16 residues. V lost 4 bases and J 5 bases, leaving 20 bases between the germline ends. Germline V lookup: CDR1 SGHVS, CDR2 FQNEAQ. CDR3 protein: CASSSPADKLGETQYF. The CDR3 DNA reads as TGTGCCAGCAGCTCCCCCGCGGACAAACTTGGGGAGACCCAGTACTTC.

The gene calls are TRBV9 and TRBJ1-1, with 7 bases that match TRBD1. CDR1 SGDLS and CDR2 YYNGEE come from the germline V gene. This CDR3 is built from 15 residues. V lost 0 bases and J lost 1; bases outside the gene matches: 3. The CDR3 loop reads CASSVDWTGNTEAFF. The DNA for the CDR3 is TGTGCCAGCAGCGTAGATTGGACAGGGAACACTGAAGCTTTCTTT.

This clonotype was detected ten times or more. The chain combines TRBV9 with TRBJ2-3, with D perhaps TRBD2 (7 bases). The CDR3 spans 15 residues. Per the germline V gene, CDR1 is SGDLS and CDR2 is YYNGEE. Trimming pared 0 bases from V and 4 bases from J, leaving 12 bases between. CDR3 coding DNA: TGTGCCAGCAGCGTAGAGGGGGGGGCCCCAGATACGCAGTATTTT. This gives the protein CASSVEGGAPDTQYF.

The J gene is TRBJ2-2, the V gene TRBV3-1; D gene uncertain. Trimming cost V 3 bases and J 3 bases, with 11 bases left between them. Germline lookup yields CDR1 LGHDT and CDR2 YNNKEL (reference sequence). This CDR3 is 15 amino acids long. The CDR3 loop is CASSHPATDTGELFF. CDR3 bases: TGTGCCAGCAGCCATCCGGCAACGGACACCGGGGAGCTGTTTTTT.

CDR3: CATSGGQLSGANVLTF. CDR3 sequence (DNA): TGTGCCACCAGCGGGGGACAGCTCTCTGGGGCCAACGTCCTGACTTTC. This chain links TRBV15 with TRBJ2-6, with TRBD1 matching 7 bases. The V segment lost 5 bases and the J segment 0 bases; nucleotides outside the gene matches: 4. This CDR3 contains 16 residues. The germline V gene encodes CDR1 LNHNV and CDR2 YYDKDF (reference sequence).

Regarding this clonotype: At one end, the junction sequence differs from germline, possibly due to a read error. J is TRBJ1-1 and V is TRBV11-2, with no clear D. The germline V gene has CDR1 SGHAT and CDR2 FQNNGV. The CDR3 is made up of 8 amino acids. The CDR3 sequence is CASSSGDF. The CDR3 coding sequence is TGTGCCAGCAGCTCCGGGGATTTT.

This clonotype came up a few times. The chain joins TRBV29-1 to TRBJ2-1, with TRBD1 as a possible D gene (7 bases). The CDR3 runs to 14 residues. Looked up from germline, CDR1 is SQVTM and CDR2 is ANQGSEA. The V end was cut by 6 bases, the J end by 4 bases, with 16 bases between. The CDR3 DNA is TGCAGCGTCGGCACAGGGGCGGGATACAATGAGCAGTTCTTC. Amino acid sequence: CSVGTGAGYNEQFF.